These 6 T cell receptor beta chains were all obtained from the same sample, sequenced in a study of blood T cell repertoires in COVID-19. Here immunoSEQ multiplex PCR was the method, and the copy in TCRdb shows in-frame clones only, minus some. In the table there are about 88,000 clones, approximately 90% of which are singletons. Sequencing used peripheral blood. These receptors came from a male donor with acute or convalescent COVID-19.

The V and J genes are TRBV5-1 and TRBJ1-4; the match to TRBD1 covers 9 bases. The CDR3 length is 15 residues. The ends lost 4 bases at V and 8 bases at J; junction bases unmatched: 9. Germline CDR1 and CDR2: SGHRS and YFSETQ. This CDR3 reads CASSGGQGSVEKLFF. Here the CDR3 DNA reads TGCGCCAGCAGCGGGGGACAGGGAAGTGTCGAAAAACTGTTTTTT.

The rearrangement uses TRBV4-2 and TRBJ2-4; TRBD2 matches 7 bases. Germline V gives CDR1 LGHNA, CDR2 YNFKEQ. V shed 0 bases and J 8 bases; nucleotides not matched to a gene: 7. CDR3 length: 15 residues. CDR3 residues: CASSQDLRGGDIQYF. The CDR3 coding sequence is TGTGCCAGCAGCCAAGATTTACGGGGAGGGGACATTCAGTACTTC.

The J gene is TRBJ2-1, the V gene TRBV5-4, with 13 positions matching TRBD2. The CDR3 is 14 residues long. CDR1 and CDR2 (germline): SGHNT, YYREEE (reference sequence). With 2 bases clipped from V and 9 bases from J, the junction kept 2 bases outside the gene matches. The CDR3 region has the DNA TGTGCCAGCAGCTTACTAGCGGGAGGGAGTGAGCAGTTCTTC. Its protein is CASSLLAGGSEQFF.

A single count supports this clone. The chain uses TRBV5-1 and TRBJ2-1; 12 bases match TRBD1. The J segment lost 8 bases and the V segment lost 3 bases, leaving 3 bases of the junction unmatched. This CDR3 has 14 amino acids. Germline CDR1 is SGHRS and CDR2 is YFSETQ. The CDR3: CASSWDRGPYEQFF. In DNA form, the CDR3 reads TGCGCCAGCAGCTGGGACAGGGGGCCCTATGAGCAGTTCTTC.

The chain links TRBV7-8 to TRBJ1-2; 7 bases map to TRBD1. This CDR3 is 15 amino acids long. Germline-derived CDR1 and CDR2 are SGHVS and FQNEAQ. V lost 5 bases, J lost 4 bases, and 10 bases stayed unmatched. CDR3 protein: CASSGGGGNFYGYTF. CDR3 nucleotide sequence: TGTGCCAGCAGCGGAGGGGGCGGGAACTTCTATGGCTACACCTTC. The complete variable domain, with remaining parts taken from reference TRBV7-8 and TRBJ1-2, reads GAGVSQSPRYKVAKRGQDVALRCDPISGHVSLFWYQQALGQGPEFLTYFQNEAQLDKSGLPSDRFFAERPEGSVSTLKIQRTQQEDSAVYLCASSGGGGNFYGYTFGSGTRLTVV.

CDR3 sequence: CASSRRGIRAGDTQYF. CDR3 coding DNA: TGCGCCAGCAGCCGGCGGGGCATCAGGGCTGGAGATACGCAGTATTTT. The chain is built from TRBV5-1 and TRBJ2-3; perhaps TRBD2 as D (6 bases). Germline V gene data show CDR1 as SGHRS and CDR2 as YFSETQ. The V end was cut by 4 bases, the J end by 5 bases, with 20 bases between. This CDR3 has 16 amino acids.